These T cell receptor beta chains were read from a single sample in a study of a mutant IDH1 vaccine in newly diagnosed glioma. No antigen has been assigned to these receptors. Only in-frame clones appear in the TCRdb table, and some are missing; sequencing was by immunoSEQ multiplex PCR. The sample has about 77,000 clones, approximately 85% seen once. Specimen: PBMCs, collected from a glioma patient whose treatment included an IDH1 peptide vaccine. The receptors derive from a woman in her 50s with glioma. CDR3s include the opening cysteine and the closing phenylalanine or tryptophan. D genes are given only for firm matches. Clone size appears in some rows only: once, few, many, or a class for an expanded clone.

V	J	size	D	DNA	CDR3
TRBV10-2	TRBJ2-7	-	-	TGCGCCAGCAGTGACGGGCTATCCTACGAGCAGTACTTC	CASSDGLSYEQYF
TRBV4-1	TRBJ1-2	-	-	TGCGCCAGCAGCCAAGATACGGGGGACTGGGGCTACACCTTC	CASSQDTGDWGYTF
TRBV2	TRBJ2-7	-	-	TGTGCCAGCAAAACGCGGATTAGCTCCTACGAGCAGTACTTC	CASKTRISSYEQYF
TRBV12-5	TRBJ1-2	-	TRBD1	TGTGCTAGTGGTTTGCCGCCTCAGGGGGGGGGTGGCTACACCTTC	CASGLPPQGGGGYTF
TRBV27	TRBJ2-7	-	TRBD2	TGTGCCAGCAGTCCGGCCGGGGTAGCGGGAGTCTACGAGCAGTACTTC	CASSPAGVAGVYEQYF
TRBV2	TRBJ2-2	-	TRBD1	TGTGCCAGCAGGGAGCCGGGACAGGGGACCGGCGGGGAGCTGTTTTTT	CASREPGQGTGGELFF
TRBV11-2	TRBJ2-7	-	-	TGTGCCAGCAGCTTAGAGGCGGGCAGTGCGAATTCCTACGAGCAGTACTTC	CASSLEAGSANSYEQYF
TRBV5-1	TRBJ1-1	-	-	TGCGCCAGCAGCTGGGCTATGAACACTGAAGCTTTCTTT	CASSWAMNTEAFF
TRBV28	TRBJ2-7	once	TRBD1	TGTGCCAGCATCGGGACAGCCTACGAGCAGTACTTC	CASIGTAYEQYF
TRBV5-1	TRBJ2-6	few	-	TGCGCCAGCAGCCCGACAGACTCTGGGGCCAACGTCCTGACTTTC	CASSPTDSGANVLTF
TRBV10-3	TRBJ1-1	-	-	TGTGCCATCAGTGCAGCAGGGATGAACACTGAAGCTTTCTTT	CAISAAGMNTEAFF
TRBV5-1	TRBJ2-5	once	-	TGCGCCAGCAGCTCCAATGGTATCAGCTCAGAGACCCAGTACTTC	CASSSNGISSETQYF
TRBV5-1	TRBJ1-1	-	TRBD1	TGCGCCAGCAGCCCGACCGGGACAGGGGGCACTGAAGCTTTCTTT	CASSPTGTGGTEAFF
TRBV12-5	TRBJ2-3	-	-	TGTGCTAGTGGTCCCCCGACTAGTACCTTCGCAGATACGCAGTATTTT	CASGPPTSTFADTQYF
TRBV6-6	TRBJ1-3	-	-	TGTGCCAGCAGTTACCCGGGTGGGAGGGGAAACACCATATATTTT	CASSYPGGRGNTIYF
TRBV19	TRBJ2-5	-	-	TGTGCCAGTAGTGGGTGGGAAGGGCCACAAGAGACCCAGTACTTC	CASSGWEGPQETQYF
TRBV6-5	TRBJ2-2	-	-	TGTGCCAGCAGTTACTCCCAAGGGCCCGGGGAGCTGTTTTTT	CASSYSQGPGELFF
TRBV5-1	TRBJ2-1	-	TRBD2	TGCGCCAGCAGCTTGAGCGGGAGGACCAATGAGCAGTTCTTC	CASSLSGRTNEQFF
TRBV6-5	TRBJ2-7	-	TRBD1	TGTGCCAGCAGTCCCCGGGACAGGGCCTACGAGCAGTACTTC	CASSPRDRAYEQYF
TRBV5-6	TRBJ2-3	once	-	TGTGCCAGCAGTCCCGCCCAAGCCGGCACAGATACGCAGTATTTT	CASSPAQAGTDTQYF
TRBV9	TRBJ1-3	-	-	TGTGCCAGCAGCGAAGAGGACGGTAGCTCTGGAAACACCATATATTTT	CASSEEDGSSGNTIYF
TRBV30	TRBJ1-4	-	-	TGTGCCTTAGATCCAACCGGGACCAGGAAGAGAGGGGTTAATGAAAAACTGTTTTTT	CALDPTGTRKRGVNEKLFF
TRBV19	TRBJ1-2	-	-	TGTGCCAGTAGCAGACAGGAGAGATCCTTTGGCTACACCTTC	CASSRQERSFGYTF
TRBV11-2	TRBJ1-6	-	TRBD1	TGTGCCAGCAGCGGATGGGACAGCAATTCACCCCTCCACTTT	CASSGWDSNSPLHF
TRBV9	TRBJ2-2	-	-	TGTGCCAGCAGCGTAGCCCCCGGGCAGTCGAACACCGGGGAGCTGTTTTTT	CASSVAPGQSNTGELFF
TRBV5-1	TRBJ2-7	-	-	TGCGCCAGCAGCTTGGTCACAGGTGACTCCTACGAGCAGTACTTC	CASSLVTGDSYEQYF
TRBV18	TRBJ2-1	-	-	TGTGCCAGCTCACCAGGGACTGGGCGGAATGAGCAGTTCTTC	CASSPGTGRNEQFF
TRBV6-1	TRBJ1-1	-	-	TGTGCCAGCAACCCTTTGGGGAGTGAAGCTTTCTTT	CASNPLGSEAFF
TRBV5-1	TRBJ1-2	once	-	TGCGCCAGCAGCTTGGGCCTATCCAACTATGGCTACACCTTC	CASSLGLSNYGYTF
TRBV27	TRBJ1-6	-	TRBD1	TGTGCCAGCAATACACCTCGGGACAGAGGATCACCCCTCCACTTT	CASNTPRDRGSPLHF
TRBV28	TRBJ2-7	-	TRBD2	TGTGCCAGCCACACTAGCGGGAGGAGATACGAGCAGTACTTC	CASHTSGRRYEQYF
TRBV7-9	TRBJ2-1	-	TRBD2	TGTGCCAGCAGCCCTCTAGCGGTGGGGTCCTACAATGAGCAGTTCTTC	CASSPLAVGSYNEQFF
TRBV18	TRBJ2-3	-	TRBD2	TGTGCCAGCTCACCGGGACTAGCGGGCCGCACAGATACGCAGTATTTT	CASSPGLAGRTDTQYF
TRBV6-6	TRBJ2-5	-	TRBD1	TGTGCCAGCCCGGACAGGCAAGAGACCCAGTACTTC	CASPDRQETQYF
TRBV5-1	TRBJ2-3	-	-	TGCGCCAGCAGCATACACACAGATACGCAGTATTTT	CASSIHTDTQYF
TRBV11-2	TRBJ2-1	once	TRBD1	TGTGCCAGCAGCTCCGGGACAGGTTACAATGAGCAGTTCTTC	CASSSGTGYNEQFF
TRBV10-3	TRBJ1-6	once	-	TGTGCCATCAGTGATCCGATTGAAGGCCGGTCGTTT	CAISDPIEGRSF
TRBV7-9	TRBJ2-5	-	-	TGTGCCAGCACCCCCGGGGTGGAGACCCAGTACTTC	CASTPGVETQYF
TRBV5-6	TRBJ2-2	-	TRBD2	TGTGCCAGCAGCATCTTATGGAGTAGCGGGAGGGCAACCGGGGAGCTGTTTTTT	CASSILWSSGRATGELFF
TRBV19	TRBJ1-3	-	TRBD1	TGTGCCAGTAGAGACAGGGCCCTGGGCTCTGGAAACACCATATATTTT	CASRDRALGSGNTIYF
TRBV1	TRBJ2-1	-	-	TGCACCAGCAAAAAGAGACTCGGGACTAGGTCATACAATGAGCAGTTCTTC	CTSKKRLGTRSYNEQFF
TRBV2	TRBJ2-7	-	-	TGTGCCAGCAGCGCCTATGAAGAGCAGTACTTC	CASSAYEEQYF